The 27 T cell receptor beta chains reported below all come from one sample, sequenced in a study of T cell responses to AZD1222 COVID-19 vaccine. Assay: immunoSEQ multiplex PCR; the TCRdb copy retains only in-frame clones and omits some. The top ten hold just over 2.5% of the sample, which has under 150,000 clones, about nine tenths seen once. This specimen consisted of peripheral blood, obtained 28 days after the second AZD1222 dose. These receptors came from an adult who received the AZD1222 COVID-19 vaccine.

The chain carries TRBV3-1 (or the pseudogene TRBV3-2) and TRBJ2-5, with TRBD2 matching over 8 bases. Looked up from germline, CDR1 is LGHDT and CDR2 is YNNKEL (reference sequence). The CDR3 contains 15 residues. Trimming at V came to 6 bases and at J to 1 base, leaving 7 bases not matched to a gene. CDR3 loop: CASSLGTRGQETQYF. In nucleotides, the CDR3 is TGTGCCAGCAGTCTCGGGACTAGAGGCCAAGAGACCCAGTACTTC.

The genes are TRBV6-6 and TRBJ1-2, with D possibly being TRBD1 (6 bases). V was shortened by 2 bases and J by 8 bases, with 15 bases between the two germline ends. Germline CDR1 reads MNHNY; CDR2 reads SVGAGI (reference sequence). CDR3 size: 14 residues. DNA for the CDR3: TGTGCCAGCAGTTACCCCCGGGGGCTGGGGGGCTACACCTTC. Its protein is CASSYPRGLGGYTF.

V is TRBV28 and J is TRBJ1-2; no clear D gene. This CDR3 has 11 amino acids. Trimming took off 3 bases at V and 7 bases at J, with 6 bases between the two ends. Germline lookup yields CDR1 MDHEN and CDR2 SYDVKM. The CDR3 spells CASSFSTGYTF. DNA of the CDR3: TGTGCCAGCAGTTTTAGTACTGGCTACACCTTC.

CDR3 bases: TGTGCCAGCTCACGCGAGGGCCCTAATTCACCCCTCCACTTT. Encoded protein: CASSREGPNSPLHF. The chain links TRBV18 to TRBJ1-6; D is uncertain. V was clipped by 4 bases and J by 6 bases, with 10 bases between them. Germline values: CDR1 KGHSH, CDR2 LQKENI. The CDR3 has 14 amino acids.

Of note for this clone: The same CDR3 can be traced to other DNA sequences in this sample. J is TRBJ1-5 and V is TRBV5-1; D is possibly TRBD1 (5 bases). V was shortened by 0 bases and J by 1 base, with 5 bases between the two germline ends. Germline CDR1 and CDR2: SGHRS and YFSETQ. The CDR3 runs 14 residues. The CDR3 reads CASSLGGSNQPQHF. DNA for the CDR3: TGCGCCAGCAGCTTGGGGGGGAGCAATCAGCCCCAGCATTTT.

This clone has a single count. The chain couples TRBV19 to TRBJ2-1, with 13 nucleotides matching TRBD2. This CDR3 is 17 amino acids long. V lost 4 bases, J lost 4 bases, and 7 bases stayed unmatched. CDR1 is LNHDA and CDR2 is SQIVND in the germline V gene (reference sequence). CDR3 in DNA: TGTGCCAGTAGTAGGATCGGACTAGCGGGGGCGTACAATGAGCAGTTCTTC. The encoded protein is CASSRIGLAGAYNEQFF.

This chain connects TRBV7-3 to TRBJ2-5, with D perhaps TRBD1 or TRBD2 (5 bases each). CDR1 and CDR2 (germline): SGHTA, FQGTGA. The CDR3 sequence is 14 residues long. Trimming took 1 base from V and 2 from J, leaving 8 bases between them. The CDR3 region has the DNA TGTGCCAGCAGCTTAATGGGGGTTCAAGAGACCCAGTACTTC. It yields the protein CASSLMGVQETQYF.

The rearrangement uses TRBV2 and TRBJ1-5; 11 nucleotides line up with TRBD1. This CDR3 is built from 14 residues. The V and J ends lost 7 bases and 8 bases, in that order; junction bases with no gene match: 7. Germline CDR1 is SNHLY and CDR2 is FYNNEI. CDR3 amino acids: CASTRTGGIKPQHF. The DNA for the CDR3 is TGTGCCAGCACTCGGACAGGGGGCATTAAGCCCCAGCATTTT.

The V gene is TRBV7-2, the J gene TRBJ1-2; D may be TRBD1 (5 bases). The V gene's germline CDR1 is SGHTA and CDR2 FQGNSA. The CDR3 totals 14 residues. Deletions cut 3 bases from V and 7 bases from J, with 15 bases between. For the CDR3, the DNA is TGTGCCAGCAGCTTTAAGCGAGGGGCGGGTGGCTACACCTTC. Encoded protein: CASSFKRGAGGYTF.

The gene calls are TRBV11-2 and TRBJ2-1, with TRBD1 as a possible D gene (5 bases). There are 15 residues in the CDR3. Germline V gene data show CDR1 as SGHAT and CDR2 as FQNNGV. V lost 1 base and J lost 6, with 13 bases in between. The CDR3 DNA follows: TGTGCCAGCAGCTTAGTCAGGGCAGGGATCAATGAGCAGTTCTTC. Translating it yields CASSLVRAGINEQFF.

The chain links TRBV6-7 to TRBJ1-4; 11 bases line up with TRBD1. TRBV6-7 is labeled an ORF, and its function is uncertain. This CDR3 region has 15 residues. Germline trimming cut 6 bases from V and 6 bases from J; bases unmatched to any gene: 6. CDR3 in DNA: TGTGCCAGCAGCGTAACGGGACAGGGGGATGAAAAACTGTTTTTT. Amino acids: CASSVTGQGDEKLFF.

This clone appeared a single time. The CDR3 sequence is CASSPQGPSSGANVLTF. The DNA of the CDR3 is TGTGCCAGCTCACCACAGGGTCCCAGCTCTGGGGCCAACGTCCTGACTTTC. The chain couples TRBV18 to TRBJ2-6; D uncertain. Per the germline V gene, CDR1 is KGHSH and CDR2 is LQKENI. V lost 1 base to trimming and J lost 0 bases, with 10 bases between them. This CDR3 comprises 17 residues.

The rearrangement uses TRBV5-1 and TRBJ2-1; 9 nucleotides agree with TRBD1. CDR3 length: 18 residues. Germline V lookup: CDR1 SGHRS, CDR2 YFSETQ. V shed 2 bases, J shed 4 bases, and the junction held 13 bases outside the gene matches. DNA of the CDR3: TGCGCCAGCAGCTTCCCCTCTACAGGGGGCGCGGGTTACAATGAGCAGTTCTTC. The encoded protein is CASSFPSTGGAGYNEQFF.

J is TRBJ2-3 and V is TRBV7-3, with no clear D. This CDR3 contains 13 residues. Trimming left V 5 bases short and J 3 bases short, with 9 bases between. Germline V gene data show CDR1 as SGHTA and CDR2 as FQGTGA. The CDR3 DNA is TGTGCCAGCAGCCCCCCGGGTACAGATACGCAGTATTTT. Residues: CASSPPGTDTQYF.

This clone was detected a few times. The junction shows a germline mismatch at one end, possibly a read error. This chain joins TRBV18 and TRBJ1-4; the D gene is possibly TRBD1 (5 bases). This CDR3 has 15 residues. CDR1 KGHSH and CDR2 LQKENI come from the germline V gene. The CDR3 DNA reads TGTGCCAGCTCACCAGCCAGCGGGCAACAGGCGTCGTGGAGTTTT. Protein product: CASSPASGQQASWSF.

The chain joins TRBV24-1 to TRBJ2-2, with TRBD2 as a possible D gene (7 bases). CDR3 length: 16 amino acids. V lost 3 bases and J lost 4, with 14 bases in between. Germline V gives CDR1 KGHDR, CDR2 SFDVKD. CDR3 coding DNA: TGTGCCACCAGTGATCCCCCGGGGGGCGGCACCGGGGAGCTGTTTTTT. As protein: CATSDPPGGGTGELFF.

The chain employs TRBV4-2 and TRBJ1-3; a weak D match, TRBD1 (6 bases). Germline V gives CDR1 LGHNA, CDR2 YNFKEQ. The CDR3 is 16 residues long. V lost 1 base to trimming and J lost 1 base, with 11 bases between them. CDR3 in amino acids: CASSQGTVVSGNTIYF. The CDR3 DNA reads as TGTGCCAGCAGCCAAGGGACAGTAGTATCTGGAAACACCATATATTTT.

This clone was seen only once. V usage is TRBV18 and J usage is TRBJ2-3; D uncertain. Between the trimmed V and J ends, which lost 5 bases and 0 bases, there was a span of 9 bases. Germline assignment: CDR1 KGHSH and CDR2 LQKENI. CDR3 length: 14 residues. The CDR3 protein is CASSSAISTDTQYF. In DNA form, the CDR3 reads TGTGCCAGCTCATCAGCAATTAGCACAGATACGCAGTATTTT.

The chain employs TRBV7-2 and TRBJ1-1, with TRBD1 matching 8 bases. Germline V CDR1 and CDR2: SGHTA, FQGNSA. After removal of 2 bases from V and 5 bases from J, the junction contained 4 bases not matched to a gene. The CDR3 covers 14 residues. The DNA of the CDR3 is TGTGCCAGCAGCTTAACAGGGGGAGGAACTGAAGCTTTCTTT. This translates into CASSLTGGGTEAFF.

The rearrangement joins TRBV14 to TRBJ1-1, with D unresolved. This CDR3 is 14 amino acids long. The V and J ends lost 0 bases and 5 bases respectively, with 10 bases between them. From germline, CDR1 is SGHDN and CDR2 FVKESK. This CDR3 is CASSQELLGTEAFF. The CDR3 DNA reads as TGTGCCAGCAGCCAAGAACTTTTGGGGACTGAAGCTTTCTTT.

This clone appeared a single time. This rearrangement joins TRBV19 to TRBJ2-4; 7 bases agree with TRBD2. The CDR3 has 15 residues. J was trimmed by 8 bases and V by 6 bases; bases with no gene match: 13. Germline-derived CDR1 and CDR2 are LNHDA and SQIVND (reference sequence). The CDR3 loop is CASRPGGNTRDIQYF. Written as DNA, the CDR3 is TGTGCCAGTAGGCCCGGGGGGAATACTCGAGACATTCAGTACTTC. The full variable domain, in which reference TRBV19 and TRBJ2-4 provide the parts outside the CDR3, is DGGITQSPKYLFRKEGQNVTLSCEQNLNHDAMYWYRQDPGQGLRLIYYSQIVNDFQKGDIAEGYSVSREKKESFPLTVTSAQKNPTAFYLCASRPGGNTRDIQYFGAGTRLSVL.

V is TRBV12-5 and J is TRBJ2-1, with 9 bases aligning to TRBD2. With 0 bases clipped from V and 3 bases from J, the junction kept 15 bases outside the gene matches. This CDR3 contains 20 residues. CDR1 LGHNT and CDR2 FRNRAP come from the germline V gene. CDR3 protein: CASGLVPQAGGPDRYNEQFF. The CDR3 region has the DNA TGTGCTAGTGGTTTGGTACCTCAAGCGGGGGGACCTGATCGCTACAATGAGCAGTTCTTC. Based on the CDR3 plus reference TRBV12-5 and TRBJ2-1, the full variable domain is DARVTQTPRHKVTEMGQEVTMRCQPILGHNTVFWYRQTMMQGLELLAYFRNRAPLDDSGMPKDRFSAEMPDATLATLKIQPSEPRDSAVYFCASGLVPQAGGPDRYNEQFFGPGTRLTVL.

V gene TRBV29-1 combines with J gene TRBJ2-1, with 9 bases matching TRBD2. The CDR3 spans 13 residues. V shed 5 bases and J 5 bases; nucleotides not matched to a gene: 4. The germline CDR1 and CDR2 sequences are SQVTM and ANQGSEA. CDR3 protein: CSVRRGGNNEQFF. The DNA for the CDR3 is TGCAGCGTTAGGCGGGGGGGAAACAATGAGCAGTTCTTC.

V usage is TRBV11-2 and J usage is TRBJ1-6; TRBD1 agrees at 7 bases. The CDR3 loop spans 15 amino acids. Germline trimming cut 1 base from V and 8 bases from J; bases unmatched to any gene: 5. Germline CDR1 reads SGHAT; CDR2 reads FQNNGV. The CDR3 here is CASSLGQGLDSPLHF. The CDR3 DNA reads TGTGCCAGCAGCTTAGGACAGGGTTTGGATTCACCCCTCCACTTT.

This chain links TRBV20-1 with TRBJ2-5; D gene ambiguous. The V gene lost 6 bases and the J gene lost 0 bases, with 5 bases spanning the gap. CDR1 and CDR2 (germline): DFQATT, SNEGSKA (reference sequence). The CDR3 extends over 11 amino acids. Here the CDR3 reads CSAQDQETQYF. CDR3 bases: TGCAGTGCGCAAGACCAAGAGACCCAGTACTTC.

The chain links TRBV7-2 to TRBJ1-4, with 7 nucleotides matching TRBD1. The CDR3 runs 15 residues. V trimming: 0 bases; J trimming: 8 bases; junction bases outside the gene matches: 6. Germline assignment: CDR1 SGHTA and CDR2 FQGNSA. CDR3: CASSLAWGGGEKLFF. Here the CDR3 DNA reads TGTGCCAGCAGCTTAGCTTGGGGAGGGGGCGAAAAACTGTTTTTT.

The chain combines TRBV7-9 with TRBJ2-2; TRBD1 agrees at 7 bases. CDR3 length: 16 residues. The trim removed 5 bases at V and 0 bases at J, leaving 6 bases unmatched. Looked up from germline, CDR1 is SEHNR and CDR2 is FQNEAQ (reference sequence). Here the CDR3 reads CASSKPGQPNTGELFF. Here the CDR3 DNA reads TGTGCCAGCAGCAAACCGGGACAGCCGAACACCGGGGAGCTGTTTTTT. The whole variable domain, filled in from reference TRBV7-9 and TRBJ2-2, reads DTGVSQNPRHKITKRGQNVTFRCDPISEHNRLYWYRQTLGQGPEFLTYFQNEAQLEKSRLLSDRFSAERPKGSFSTLEIQRTEQGDSAMYLCASSKPGQPNTGELFFGEGSRLTVL.